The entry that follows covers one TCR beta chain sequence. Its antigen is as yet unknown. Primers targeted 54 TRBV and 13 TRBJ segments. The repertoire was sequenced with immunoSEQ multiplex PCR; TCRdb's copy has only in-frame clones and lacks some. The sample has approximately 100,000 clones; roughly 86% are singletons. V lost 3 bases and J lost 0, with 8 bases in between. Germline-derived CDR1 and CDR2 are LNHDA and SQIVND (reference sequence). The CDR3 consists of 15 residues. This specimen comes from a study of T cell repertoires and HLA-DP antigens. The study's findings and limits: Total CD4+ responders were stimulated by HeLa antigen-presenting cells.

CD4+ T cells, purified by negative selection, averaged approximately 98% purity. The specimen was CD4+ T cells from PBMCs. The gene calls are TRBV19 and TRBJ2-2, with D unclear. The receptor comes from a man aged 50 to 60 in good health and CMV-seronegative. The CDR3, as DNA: TGTGCCAGTAGTATGGTGGCGACGAACACCGGGGAGCTGTTTTTT. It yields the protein CASSMVATNTGELFF. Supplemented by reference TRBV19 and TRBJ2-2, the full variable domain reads DGGITQSPKYLFRKEGQNVTLSCEQNLNHDAMYWYRQDPGQGLRLIYYSQIVNDFQKGDIAEGYSVSREKKESFPLTVTSAQKNPTAFYLCASSMVATNTGELFFGEGSRLTVL.